Listed here is a single T cell receptor beta chain. Its recognized antigen is unknown. One base away there is no much larger clone; base qualities are not given. The entry originates in a study of T cells in Graves' hyperthyroidism and ophthalmopathy (dated by TCRdb to the late 2010s). Looking at the study overall: Peripheral blood was sampled at the time of initial diagnosis, prior to any treatment. Prospective prediction of ophthalmopathy was tested in an independent validation cohort consisting of about 19 hyperthyroidism patients and around 16 patients who later progressed to ophthalmopathy. After sampling, hyperthyroidism patients received methimazole starting at 30 mg daily, and ophthalmopathy patients received high-dose intravenous methylprednisolone. For training and testing, the roughly 100 patients in the discovery cohort were randomly divided in a 7:3 ratio. To identify TCR V-J signatures that set the groups apart, the researchers used a discovery cohort of 100 or so patients, made up of 40 to 45 with Graves' ophthalmopathy and approximately 57 with stable Graves' hyperthyroidism. TCR Vbeta CDR3 sequencing of around 130 peripheral blood samples (roughly 41 ophthalmopathy, over 70 hyperthyroidism and roughly 17 progressor patients) is reported in the paper. Thyroid tissue and blood T-cell repertoires from over 5 Graves' hyperthyroidism patients were also compared in the study. The paper as a whole reports these results and caveats: A model built on a 13 V-J signature distinguished ophthalmopathy from stable hyperthyroidism, reaching over 85% sensitivity and 81.08% specificity in cross-validation and 80%/75% in testing. Most expanded thyroid clonotypes (frequency above 0.001) were also detected in blood, suggesting blood repertoires may reflect thyroid immune responses. Sample size was not statistically predetermined, and blinding of investigators to group allocation was not performed. In validation, progression to ophthalmopathy was predicted by the model with almost 71% sensitivity and nearly 75% specificity, a median of roughly six months before onset.

Stable Graves' hyperthyroidism was defined as no progression to ophthalmopathy during 18 months of follow-up. The hyperthyroidism patients were between 18 and 65 years old and newly diagnosed, with a disease duration of less than 2 months. Any patient with an uncontrolled infection, another autoimmune disease, pregnancy or lactation was excluded. Diagnoses relied on clinical symptoms, serum thyroxine and TRAb, thyroid ultrasound and orbital computed tomography. PBMCs were separated from roughly 9.3 ml of fresh peripheral blood using Ficoll-Paque density gradient centrifugation. Trizol reagent was used to extract total RNA, and RNA quality was then checked on an Agilent 2100 Bioanalyzer. From the germline V gene (reference sequence), CDR1 is SGHKS and CDR2 is YYEKEE. V loses 4 bases, J loses 5 bases, and the germline ends lie 18 bases apart. Its CDR3 holds 15 amino acids, cysteine through phenylalanine. Just the 45-base CDR3 DNA is kept, in frame starting at base 1.

Amplification of TCR beta CDR3 regions was carried out from RNA transcripts. For the first round of RT-PCR on the TCR CDR3, the HTBI primer set was used together with the Qiagen OneStep RT-PCR kit. A second multiplex PCR round built the libraries, followed by size selection and purification. Sequencing of the libraries was done on an Illumina HiSeq2000 using paired-end 100 bp reads. In the original analysis: Raw data were processed with SOAPnuke, discarding reads with adapters, uncalled bases, mean Phred below 15, or no exact constant-primer or identifier match. High-quality paired reads were merged using COPE v1.2.5, and each unique nucleotide sequence was defined as a clonotype. MiTCR v1.1 was used to align the clonotypes against IMGT TRBV, TRBD and TRBJ reference segments. The analysis was restricted to V-J combinations with a frequency above 0.0001, which together covered roughly 99% of the repertoires. The TCS score was defined as F50 (clonal expansion) divided by E x V (chaos), with BLOSUM62-based TCRdist calculated between CDR3 peptides within each V-J. Welch's t-statistics and random forest reduced just over 500 V-J features to 13, which were used in a naive Bayes classifier (R e1071). TCRdb reanalyzed the raw reads on its own, using fastp at Q25 for trimming and MiXCR for clone calling, and kept in-frame beta chains. CDR3 protein duplicates are merged, each entry listing the most common genes and DNA. These V and J calls are TCRdb output, not the study's own analysis. The sample records a few hundred thousand distinct CDR3 sequences, about 15% of which are singletons. The ten largest clones take up 32% of the sample.

This clonotype originated in a woman in her 30s with Graves' hyperthyroidism. The sequence joins TRBV5-5 to TRBJ1-1; the D gene lacks a confident call. The sample consisted of blood. DNA sequence: TGTGCCAGCAGCCCGACCCCCCCAAGGGTGACTGAAGCTTTCTTT. It specifies CASSPTPPRVTEAFF.